The rows below give T cell receptor beta chains drawn from one sample of a study of vaccination and CD4 T cells after COVID-19. These receptors' targets are unknown. TCRdb redid the calling of the PCR reads with MiXCR, one entry per CDR3 protein. The data contain 21,000 or so distinct CDR3 sequences, under 75% of them seen just once; the ten biggest clones take up about 9%. Sequencing used CD4+ T cells from blood, cultured in vitro. The source is a human donor who had recovered from COVID-19. The CDR3 runs from the conserved cysteine through the conserved F or W. The D gene is left open where the match is weak. Clone sizes are given selectively: once, few, many, or a class where the clone is expanded.

v_call: TRBV18; clone_size: .; d_call: .; j_call: TRBJ1-6; cdr3_aa: CASSRDGQNSPLHF; cdr3_nt: TGTGCCAGCTCAAGGGACGGACAAAATTCACCCCTCCACTTT
v_call: TRBV7-8; clone_size: .; d_call: .; j_call: TRBJ1-5; cdr3_aa: CASSLRDTIGNQPQHF; cdr3_nt: TGTGCCAGCAGCCTCCGGGACACTATAGGAAATCAGCCCCAGCATTTT
v_call: TRBV11-2; clone_size: .; d_call: .; j_call: TRBJ1-3; cdr3_aa: CASSPGDLFGNTIYF; cdr3_nt: TGTGCCAGCAGTCCAGGGGATCTCTTCGGAAACACCATATATTTT
v_call: TRBV6-5; clone_size: .; d_call: .; j_call: TRBJ2-1; cdr3_aa: CASSYSGTARNEQFF; cdr3_nt: TGTGCCAGCAGTTACTCGGGGACGGCGAGGAATGAGCAGTTCTTC
v_call: TRBV6-1; clone_size: few; d_call: TRBD1; j_call: TRBJ1-1; cdr3_aa: CASRDRGEAFF; cdr3_nt: TGTGCCAGCAGGGACAGGGGGGAAGCTTTCTTT
v_call: TRBV6-4; clone_size: few; d_call: .; j_call: TRBJ1-5; cdr3_aa: CASGQRSLDQPQHF; cdr3_nt: TGTGCCAGCGGACAGAGATCGTTGGATCAGCCCCAGCATTTT
v_call: TRBV6-1; clone_size: .; d_call: .; j_call: TRBJ1-1; cdr3_aa: CASTPEAAREAFF; cdr3_nt: TGTGCCAGCACCCCTGAGGCCGCACGGGAGGCTTTCTTT
v_call: TRBV6-1; clone_size: .; d_call: TRBD2; j_call: TRBJ2-1; cdr3_aa: CASSEGIAGVNEQFF; cdr3_nt: TGTGCCAGCAGTGAAGGGATAGCGGGAGTAAATGAGCAGTTCTTC
v_call: TRBV2; clone_size: .; d_call: .; j_call: TRBJ2-5; cdr3_aa: CASRTGTETQYF; cdr3_nt: TGTGCCAGCAGAACAGGTACAGAGACCCAGTACTTC
v_call: TRBV18; clone_size: .; d_call: .; j_call: TRBJ2-7; cdr3_aa: CASSPLAGETYEQYF; cdr3_nt: TGTGCCAGCTCACCACTGGCAGGGGAAACCTACGAGCAGTACTTC
v_call: TRBV19; clone_size: .; d_call: .; j_call: TRBJ1-5; cdr3_aa: CASSWQGGQPQHF; cdr3_nt: TGTGCCAGTAGTTGGCAGGGCGGTCAGCCCCAGCATTTT
v_call: TRBV5-6; clone_size: once; d_call: .; j_call: TRBJ1-2; cdr3_aa: CASSLGTGYTF; cdr3_nt: TGTGCCAGCAGCTTGGGGACCGGCTACACCTTC
v_call: TRBV27; clone_size: .; d_call: .; j_call: TRBJ1-6; cdr3_aa: CASSSTATPWSPLHF; cdr3_nt: TGTGCCAGCAGTTCCACCGCGACGCCCTGGTCACCCCTCCACTTT
v_call: TRBV20-1; clone_size: .; d_call: TRBD1; j_call: TRBJ1-4; cdr3_aa: CSAFITGVGKLFF; cdr3_nt: TGCAGTGCTTTTATTACAGGGGTGGGGAAACTGTTTTTT
v_call: TRBV7-2; clone_size: .; d_call: .; j_call: TRBJ1-5; cdr3_aa: CASSPPGAQPQHF; cdr3_nt: TGTGCCAGCAGCCCCCCGGGAGCCCAACCCCAGCATTTT
v_call: TRBV7-8; clone_size: .; d_call: .; j_call: TRBJ2-5; cdr3_aa: CASSPRPGATGETQYF; cdr3_nt: TGTGCCAGCAGCCCCCGCCCCGGGGCCACCGGGGAGACCCAGTACTTC
v_call: TRBV7-2; clone_size: .; d_call: .; j_call: TRBJ2-2; cdr3_aa: CASSLVHGLQGGGELFF; cdr3_nt: TGTGCCAGCAGCTTAGTGCATGGCCTACAGGGAGGCGGGGAGCTGTTTTTT
v_call: TRBV12-3/TRBV12-4; clone_size: .; d_call: .; j_call: TRBJ1-5; cdr3_aa: CASSFRGYNQPQHF; cdr3_nt: TGTGCCAGCAGTTTCAGAGGCTACAATCAGCCCCAGCATTTT
v_call: TRBV2; clone_size: .; d_call: TRBD1; j_call: TRBJ2-2; cdr3_aa: CATSRQGYGELFF; cdr3_nt: TGTGCCACCAGTCGACAGGGTTACGGGGAGCTGTTTTTT